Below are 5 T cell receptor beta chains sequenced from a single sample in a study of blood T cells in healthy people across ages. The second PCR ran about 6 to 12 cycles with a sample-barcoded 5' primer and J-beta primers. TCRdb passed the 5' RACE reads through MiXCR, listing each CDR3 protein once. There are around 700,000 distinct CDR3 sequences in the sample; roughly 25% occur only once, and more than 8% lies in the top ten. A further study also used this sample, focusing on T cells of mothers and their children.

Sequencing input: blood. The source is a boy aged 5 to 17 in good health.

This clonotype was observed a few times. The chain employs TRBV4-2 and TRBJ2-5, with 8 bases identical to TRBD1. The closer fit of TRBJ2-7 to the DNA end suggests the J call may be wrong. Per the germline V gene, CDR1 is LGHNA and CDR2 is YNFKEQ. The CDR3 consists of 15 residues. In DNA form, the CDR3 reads TGTGCCAGCAGCCAAGATCTGGACAGGGCCAGCGAGCAGTACTTC. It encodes CASSQDLDRASEQYF.

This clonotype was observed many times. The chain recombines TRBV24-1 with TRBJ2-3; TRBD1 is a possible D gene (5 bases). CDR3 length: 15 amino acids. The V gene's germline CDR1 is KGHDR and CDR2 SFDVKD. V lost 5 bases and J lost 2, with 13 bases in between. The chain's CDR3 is CATSAGFGFTDTQYF. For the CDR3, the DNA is TGTGCCACCAGTGCAGGGTTCGGTTTCACAGATACGCAGTATTTT.

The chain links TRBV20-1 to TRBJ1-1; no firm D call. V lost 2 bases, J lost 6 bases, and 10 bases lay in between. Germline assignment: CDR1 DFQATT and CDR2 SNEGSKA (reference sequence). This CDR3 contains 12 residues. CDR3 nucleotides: TGCAGTGCTAGACAGGATGCCTCTGAAGCTTTCTTT. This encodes CSARQDASEAFF.

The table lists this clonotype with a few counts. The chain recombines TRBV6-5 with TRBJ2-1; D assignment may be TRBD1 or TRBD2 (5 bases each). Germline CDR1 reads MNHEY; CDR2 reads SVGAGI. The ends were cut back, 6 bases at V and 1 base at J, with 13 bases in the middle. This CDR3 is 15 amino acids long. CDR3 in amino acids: CASRNGAGSYNEQFF. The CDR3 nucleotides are TGTGCCAGCAGAAATGGGGCGGGTTCCTACAATGAGCAGTTCTTC.

In DNA, the CDR3 is TGTGCCAGCAGCTTAGTGACAGTCCCGGAGGGGGTCGGCCAGTTCTTC. Translation: CASSLVTVPEGVGQFF. The rearrangement uses TRBV5-5 and TRBJ2-1, with D perhaps TRBD1 or TRBD2 (6 bases each). With 2 bases removed from V and 13 bases from J, the gap between germline ends came to 25 bases. Germline V CDR1 and CDR2: SGHKS, YYEKEE (reference sequence). The CDR3 is 16 amino acids.